This entry lists 29 T cell receptor beta chains sequenced from one sample in a study of PD-L1 blockade in urothelial cancer. Time point specified: pretreatment peripheral blood. Generated by immunoSEQ multiplex PCR, the TCRdb table keeps only in-frame clones and is missing some. The data contain about 72,000 clones, about 86% of them singletons. Sequenced material: PBMCs, taken around atezolizumab (anti-PD-L1) treatment. These receptors were collected from a man aged 60-69 years with urothelial cancer.

This clone was seen once. This sequence joins TRBV5-4 and TRBJ1-1; maybe TRBD1 (6 bases). CDR1 and CDR2 (germline): SGHNT, YYREEE (reference sequence). This CDR3 is 14 amino acids long. V shed 3 bases and J shed 0 bases, with 9 bases lying between them. For the CDR3, the DNA is TGTGCCAGCAGCTCCCGGGACATGAACACTGAAGCTTTCTTT. This codes for CASSSRDMNTEAFF.

The rearrangement joins TRBV7-2 to TRBJ2-2, with TRBD2 identical over 11 bases. Trimming at V came to 5 bases and at J to 8 bases, leaving 10 bases not matched to a gene. Germline loops: CDR1 SGHTA, CDR2 FQGNSA. This CDR3 spans 16 amino acids. The CDR3 region has the DNA TGTGCCAGCAGCGACCGGGCTAGCGGGGGGCAGGGGGAGCTGTTTTTT. This gives the protein CASSDRASGGQGELFF.

V and J are TRBV2 and TRBJ2-7; TRBD1 matches 7 bases. Trimming cost V 6 bases and J 6 bases; bases outside gene matches: 11. This CDR3 contains 14 residues. CDR1 and CDR2 from the germline V gene are SNHLY and FYNNEI. This CDR3 reads CASRPGQINVEQYF. The CDR3 bases are TGTGCCAGCAGGCCGGGACAGATAAACGTCGAGCAGTACTTC. Drawing the rest from reference TRBV2 and TRBJ2-7, the complete variable domain is EPEVTQTPSHQVTQMGQEVILRCVPISNHLYFYWYRQILGQKVEFLVSFYNNEISEKSEIFDDQFSVERPDGSNFTLKIRSTKLEDSAMYFCASRPGQINVEQYFGPGTRLTVT.

This rearrangement joins TRBV25-1 to TRBJ1-2; D unclear. Trimming took 6 bases from V and 6 from J, leaving 14 bases between them. The CDR3 has 13 amino acids. Looked up from germline, CDR1 is MGHDK and CDR2 is SYGVNS. CDR3 bases: TGTGCCAGCAGGAGTGCATTGTATAATGGCTACACCTTC. Amino acid sequence: CASRSALYNGYTF.

This chain uses TRBV9 with TRBJ2-5; weak D call: TRBD2 (6 bases). Between the trimmed V and J ends, which lost 6 bases and 7 bases, there was a span of 19 bases. The length of the CDR3 is 14 residues. CDR1 and CDR2 (germline): SGDLS, YYNGEE. CDR3 DNA: TGTGCCAGCACTCCAGCCAGCGCGGAGGGGACCCAGTACTTC. Translating it yields CASTPASAEGTQYF.

The chain is built from TRBV2 and TRBJ1-2; 7 bases map to TRBD1. The V gene end was trimmed by 3 bases and the J gene end by 2 bases; junction bases not matched to a gene: 12. Per germline, CDR1 SNHLY and CDR2 FYNNEI. The CDR3 has 17 residues. CDR3 amino acids: CASSEIFGTDDNYGYTF. CDR3 nucleotide sequence: TGTGCCAGCAGTGAGATTTTTGGGACAGATGACAACTATGGCTACACCTTC.

This clone was seen a handful of times. The chain employs TRBV6-6 and TRBJ1-5; 7 positions agree with TRBD1. The CDR3 extends over 14 amino acids. V shed 1 base, J shed 5 bases, and the junction held 2 bases outside the gene matches. CDR1 is MNHNY, CDR2 SVGAGI, per germline (reference sequence). The CDR3 DNA is TGTGCCAGCAGTTACTTTGGGACAGATCAGCCCCAGCATTTT. Translation gives CASSYFGTDQPQHF.

In its sample, this clone was seen a few times. The V and J genes are TRBV29-1 and TRBJ1-1; TRBD1 matches at 7 bases. Germline CDR1 SQVTM, CDR2 ANQGSEA. Trimming cost V 4 bases and J 0 bases; bases outside gene matches: 2. The CDR3 contains 13 residues. For the CDR3, the DNA is TGCAGCGTTGCGGGACAGATGAACACTGAAGCTTTCTTT. It is translated as CSVAGQMNTEAFF.

The genes are TRBV6-4 and TRBJ2-1; 7 bases are a match to TRBD2. CDR1 is MRHNA, CDR2 SNTAGT, per germline. This CDR3 region has 15 residues. Trimming removed 6 bases from V and 0 bases from J; junction bases left unmatched: 5. The CDR3 is CASSREGSSYNEQFF. The CDR3, as DNA: TGTGCCAGCAGCAGGGAGGGGAGCTCCTACAATGAGCAGTTCTTC.

V and J are TRBV28 and TRBJ2-2; a possible D gene is TRBD1 (5 bases). The CDR3 sequence is 14 residues long. Germline V gene sequence: CDR1 MDHEN, CDR2 SYDVKM. V gave up 6 bases and J gave up 5 bases, with 13 bases separating them. The CDR3 here is CASSYTPGTGELFF. As DNA, the CDR3 is TGTGCCAGCAGCTACACCCCAGGGACCGGGGAGCTGTTTTTT.

The J gene is TRBJ1-3, the V gene TRBV9; D not resolved. Germline V lookup: CDR1 SGDLS, CDR2 YYNGEE. There are 17 residues in the CDR3. Trimming cost V 4 bases and J 2 bases, with 19 bases left between them. CDR3 protein: CASSTSGGLGPGNTIYF. CDR3 nucleotides: TGTGCCAGCAGCACTAGTGGAGGGCTAGGCCCTGGAAACACCATATATTTT.

The genes are TRBV4-3 and TRBJ1-3, with 7 bases lining up with TRBD1. The CDR3 totals 15 residues. The germline CDR1 and CDR2 sequences are LGHNA and YSLEER. J was trimmed by 7 bases and V by 1 base; bases with no gene match: 7. CDR3 nucleotides: TGCGCCAGCAGCCAAGTGCGACAGGGTGATAACACCATATATTTT. The encoded protein is CASSQVRQGDNTIYF.

This clone was counted a few times. This rearrangement joins TRBV14 to TRBJ2-7; D call uncertain. CDR3 length equals 12 residues. Germline V gives CDR1 SGHDN, CDR2 FVKESK. V lost 4 bases and J 3 bases, leaving 7 bases between the germline ends. The CDR3: CASSPTYYEQYF. CDR3 nucleotide sequence: TGTGCCAGCAGCCCGACTTACTACGAGCAGTACTTC.

The chain has TRBV6-5 and TRBJ2-7; TRBD1 might be the D (6 bases). The CDR3 is 13 residues long. V was pared by 6 bases and J by 1 base, with 10 bases between. In germline, CDR1 is MNHEY, CDR2 SVGAGI. CDR3 DNA sequence: TGTGCCAGCAGCCCACAGGGATCCTACGAGCAGTACTTC. Translating gives CASSPQGSYEQYF.

The chain carries TRBV29-1 and TRBJ1-1, with D perhaps matching TRBD1 (5 bases). Germline loops: CDR1 SQVTM, CDR2 ANQGSEA. With 5 bases removed from V and 5 bases from J, the gap between germline ends came to 15 bases. The CDR3 covers 13 residues. This CDR3 is CSVRKGGETEAFF. CDR3 bases: TGCAGCGTTCGGAAGGGAGGGGAGACTGAAGCTTTCTTT.

CDR3: CASSNSTDSNEKLFF. The DNA of the CDR3 is TGTGCCAGCAGCAATTCGACAGATTCAAATGAAAAACTGTTTTTT. The chain combines TRBV21-1 with TRBJ1-4; no DNA check was done on the table's D call, TRBD1. TRBV21-1 is labeled a pseudogene. The CDR3 is 15 amino acids.

The V and J genes are TRBV7-9 and TRBJ1-2; 8 nucleotides match TRBD1. V gave up 5 bases and J gave up 10 bases; unmatched junction bases: 9. CDR3 length equals 13 residues. Germline V gives CDR1 SEHNR, CDR2 FQNEAQ (reference sequence). The CDR3 DNA reads as TGTGCCAGCAGCCGACCGGACAGGGCTGTCTACACCTTC. Translated: CASSRPDRAVYTF. The variable domain in full, completed from reference TRBV7-9 and TRBJ1-2, reads DTGVSQNPRHKITKRGQNVTFRCDPISEHNRLYWYRQTLGQGPEFLTYFQNEAQLEKSRLLSDRFSAERPKGSFSTLEIQRTEQGDSAMYLCASSRPDRAVYTFGSGTRLTVV.

This rearrangement joins TRBV7-2 to TRBJ1-1; 9 bases align to TRBD1. Germline loops: CDR1 SGHTA, CDR2 FQGNSA. Trimming took 5 bases from V and 3 from J; bases not matched to a gene: 4. The CDR3 extends over 14 amino acids. The CDR3 DNA is TGTGCCAGCAGCGAACAGGGGGCTTACACTGAAGCTTTCTTT. The encoded protein is CASSEQGAYTEAFF.

This clone turned up a few times. The chain couples TRBV4-2 to TRBJ2-3; the D is unclear. Germline V CDR1 and CDR2: LGHNA, YNFKEQ. This CDR3 region has 14 residues. The V and J ends lost 2 bases and 0 bases respectively, with 6 bases between them. The CDR3: CASSQSLSTDTQYF. The CDR3 region has the DNA TGTGCCAGCAGCCAATCACTAAGCACAGATACGCAGTATTTT.

This chain links TRBV7-6 with TRBJ2-7; 10 bases are a match to TRBD1. Germline CDR1 SGHVS, CDR2 FNYEAQ. V shed 5 bases and J 7 bases; nucleotides not matched to a gene: 11. The CDR3 sequence is 15 residues long. The CDR3 is CASSLRDRGPAEQYF. The CDR3, as DNA: TGTGCCAGCAGCCTCCGGGACAGGGGCCCCGCTGAGCAGTACTTC.

The J gene is TRBJ1-1, the V gene TRBV10-2; 8 positions agree with TRBD1. V lost 6 bases, J lost 1 base, and 1 base stayed unmatched. Germline values: CDR1 WSHSY, CDR2 SAAADI. This CDR3 is 13 amino acids long. The CDR3 bases are TGCGCCAGCAGGACAGGGGCGAACACTGAAGCTTTCTTT. It translates to CASRTGANTEAFF.

V usage is TRBV18 and J usage is TRBJ2-7, with 10 bases identical to TRBD1. CDR1 and CDR2 (germline): KGHSH, LQKENI. V lost 6 bases to trimming and J lost 3 bases; unmatched junction nucleotides: 8. CDR3 length: 15 amino acids. The DNA for the CDR3 is TGTGCCAGCTCGCCCGGGACAGGGGCCGACTACGAGCAGTACTTC. Protein: CASSPGTGADYEQYF.

V gene TRBV30 combines with J gene TRBJ2-2; 7 positions match TRBD1. CDR3 size: 15 residues. Trimming took 3 bases from V and 5 from J; bases not matched to a gene: 9. CDR1 is GTSNPN, CDR2 SVGIG, per germline (reference sequence). Written as DNA, the CDR3 is TGTGCCTGGAGCCGAAGCCCGACAGGGACCGGGGAGCTGTTTTTT. Residues: CAWSRSPTGTGELFF.

V is TRBV25-1 and J is TRBJ2-6, with a weak D call TRBD2 (5 bases). V was trimmed by 3 bases and J by 4 bases, leaving 7 bases between them. The germline gives CDR1 MGHDK, CDR2 SYGVNS. The CDR3 is 14 amino acids. CDR3 sequence (DNA): TGTGCCAGCAGTGACGGGGTGGGGGCCAACGTCCTGACTTTC. Amino acids: CASSDGVGANVLTF.

This clone was detected only a few times. The chain has TRBV4-2 and TRBJ1-1, with 8 bases aligning to TRBD1. Germline V lookup: CDR1 LGHNA, CDR2 YNFKEQ. V was clipped by 4 bases and J by 3 bases; unmatched bases: 4. The CDR3 is made up of 14 amino acids. The CDR3 sequence: CASSLDRGYTEAFF. Written as DNA, the CDR3 is TGTGCCAGCAGCCTAGACAGGGGTTACACTGAAGCTTTCTTT.

The rearrangement uses TRBV5-1 and TRBJ2-5; 8 bases agree with TRBD2. This CDR3 region has 16 residues. Germline CDR1 reads SGHRS; CDR2 reads YFSETQ. V shed 4 bases, J shed 4 bases, and the junction held 12 bases outside the gene matches. CDR3: CASSASGGGISETQYF. CDR3 coding DNA: TGCGCCAGCAGCGCCTCCGGGGGGGGAATTTCAGAGACCCAGTACTTC.

This clone appeared a single time. This chain uses TRBV7-2 with TRBJ2-1, with 9 bases fitting TRBD2. This CDR3 is built from 14 residues. With 8 bases clipped from V and 6 bases from J, the junction kept 8 bases outside the gene matches. CDR1 is SGHTA and CDR2 is FQGNSA in the germline V gene. CDR3 nucleotides: TGTGCCAGCCGGGGGCAGCGGGGGGCCAATGAGCAGTTCTTC. It translates to CASRGQRGANEQFF.

This rearrangement joins TRBV7-2 to TRBJ2-5; no clear D gene. Germline CDR1 and CDR2: SGHTA and FQGNSA. V was trimmed by 5 bases and J by 7 bases, leaving 8 bases between them. CDR3 length: 11 amino acids. CDR3 DNA: TGTGCCAGCAGCACCTATGGGACCCAGTACTTC. Translation: CASSTYGTQYF.

CDR3 protein: CASRKDRDSKGNQPQHF. In DNA, the CDR3 is TGTGCCAGCAGGAAGGACAGGGATAGCAAGGGGAATCAGCCCCAGCATTTT. V gene TRBV14 combines with J gene TRBJ1-5; 8 nucleotides line up with TRBD1. The V segment lost 6 bases and the J segment 4 bases; nucleotides outside the gene matches: 14. The CDR3 is 17 residues long. Looked up from germline, CDR1 is SGHDN and CDR2 is FVKESK.